These 16 T cell receptor beta chains were all obtained from the same sample, sequenced in a study of T cell responses to AZD1222 COVID-19 vaccine. Assay used: immunoSEQ multiplex PCR; TCRdb lists only in-frame clones, some missing. Among around 120,000 clones, 88% were seen once, and the ten largest hold roughly 3.8%. Sequenced here: peripheral blood, sampled 28 days after the second AZD1222 dose. The receptors were sampled from an adult who received the AZD1222 COVID-19 vaccine.

The table lists this clone with a count of one. This chain joins TRBV7-5 and TRBJ2-7; TRBD1, the D gene given by the table, was not confirmed from the DNA. TRBV7-5 is recorded as a pseudogene. This CDR3 contains 14 residues. The CDR3 nucleotides read TGTGTCAGAAGCTTAGTCCCAGGGCCCTACGAGCAGTACTTC. Protein sequence: CVRSLVPGPYEQYF.

The chain combines TRBV4-1 with TRBJ2-1; no clear D gene. This CDR3 spans 16 amino acids. Trimming left V 2 bases short and J 6 bases short, with 17 bases between. Germline V gene sequence: CDR1 MGHRA, CDR2 YSYEKL. As DNA, the CDR3 is TGCGCCAGCAGCCAACCTGGGCGATCCAACAGCAATGAGCAGTTCTTC. As protein: CASSQPGRSNSNEQFF.

V is TRBV6-2 or TRBV6-3 and J is TRBJ1-2, with no clear D. Germline CDR1 is MNHEY and CDR2 is SVGEGT. V lost 6 bases and J 7 bases, leaving 21 bases between the germline ends. The CDR3 loop spans 15 amino acids. CDR3 loop: CASSIKRRAGGGYTF. CDR3 nucleotide sequence: TGTGCCAGCAGCATCAAAAGGAGGGCTGGCGGTGGCTACACCTTC.

The chain carries TRBV9 and TRBJ2-3; 10 bases agree with TRBD1. The length of the CDR3 is 17 residues. V trimming: 0 bases; J trimming: 5 bases; junction bases outside the gene matches: 9. Germline CDR1 and CDR2: SGDLS and YYNGEE. The CDR3 bases are TGTGCCAGCAGCGTAGAGGGTTGGACAGGGGGTATAGATACGCAGTATTTT. Its translation is CASSVEGWTGGIDTQYF.

This chain connects TRBV5-1 to TRBJ1-2; D not resolved. Trimming took off 4 bases at V and 4 bases at J, with 14 bases between the two ends. Germline values: CDR1 SGHRS, CDR2 YFSETQ. The CDR3 consists of 14 residues. CDR3 in amino acids: CASSHWTDSYGYTF. For the CDR3, the DNA is TGCGCCAGCAGCCATTGGACGGATAGCTATGGCTACACCTTC.

The J gene is TRBJ1-5, the V gene TRBV6-5; D gene uncertain. CDR3 length: 13 residues. The V gene's germline CDR1 is MNHEY and CDR2 SVGAGI. With 6 bases removed from V and 5 bases from J, the gap between germline ends came to 11 bases. CDR3: CASRKEMDQPQHF. In DNA, the CDR3 is TGTGCCAGCAGAAAGGAAATGGATCAGCCCCAGCATTTT.

The rearrangement uses TRBV6-5 and TRBJ1-6, with D perhaps matching TRBD1 (5 bases). The CDR3 extends over 15 amino acids. Germline lookup yields CDR1 MNHEY and CDR2 SVGAGI. Trimming pared 5 bases from V and 6 bases from J, leaving 14 bases between. In DNA, the CDR3 is TGTGCCAGCAGTCCTTCAGGGAATAGTAATTCACCCCTCCACTTT. Protein sequence: CASSPSGNSNSPLHF.

The chain links TRBV28 to TRBJ1-3, with D possibly being TRBD1 (5 bases). V lost 2 bases and J 0 bases, leaving 14 bases between the germline ends. CDR3 length: 17 residues. Germline V CDR1 and CDR2: MDHEN, SYDVKM. The CDR3 coding sequence is TGTGCCAGCAGTTTAAGGGGAGCAGGGAGCTCTGGAAACACCATATATTTT. Its protein is CASSLRGAGSSGNTIYF.

The chain is built from TRBV19 and TRBJ2-3, with D uncertain. This CDR3 region has 14 residues. Germline assignment: CDR1 LNHDA and CDR2 SQIVND (reference sequence). The V and J ends lost 1 base and 4 bases respectively, with 9 bases between them. The CDR3: CASSIGSAADTQYF. The CDR3 nucleotides read TGTGCCAGTAGTATAGGATCGGCGGCAGATACGCAGTATTTT.

The chain links TRBV12-2 to TRBJ1-4. TRBV12-2 is noted as a pseudogene. This CDR3 spans 16 amino acids. CDR3 amino acids: CASRILLGVSNEKLFF. The CDR3 DNA reads as TGTGCAAGTCGGATTTTATTGGGGGTGTCTAATGAAAAACTGTTTTTT.

This clone showed up just a few times. J is TRBJ1-2 and V is TRBV5-6, with TRBD1 identical over 7 bases. Germline assignment: CDR1 SGHDT and CDR2 YYEEEE. The CDR3 totals 13 residues. Trimming cost V 4 bases and J 8 bases; bases outside gene matches: 8. This CDR3 reads CASSNTGVLGYTF. CDR3 bases: TGTGCCAGCAGCAACACAGGGGTTTTGGGCTACACCTTC.

The chain combines TRBV7-2 with TRBJ1-2, with 10 bases that match TRBD1. After removal of 1 base from V and 8 bases from J, the junction contained 7 bases not matched to a gene. Germline V gene data show CDR1 as SGHTA and CDR2 as FQGNSA. The CDR3 has 15 residues. The CDR3 protein is CASSLVVGQGIGYTF. Written as DNA, the CDR3 is TGTGCCAGCAGCTTAGTCGTGGGACAGGGGATCGGCTACACCTTC.

The chain uses TRBV24-1 and TRBJ2-1; TRBD2 agrees at 12 bases. V shed 10 bases, J shed 10 bases, and the junction held 10 bases outside the gene matches. Per the germline V gene, CDR1 is KGHDR and CDR2 is SFDVKD. The CDR3 totals 14 residues. The CDR3 here is CATRTSGNRWEQFF. As DNA, the CDR3 is TGTGCCACGAGGACTAGCGGGAACAGGTGGGAGCAGTTCTTC.

The chain combines TRBV19 with TRBJ2-6; a possible D gene is TRBD1 (6 bases). Germline-derived CDR1 and CDR2 are LNHDA and SQIVND (reference sequence). Trimming left V 4 bases short and J 8 bases short, with 9 bases between. This CDR3 has 13 amino acids. CDR3 residues: CASSTDRTNVLTF. The CDR3 nucleotides are TGTGCCAGTAGTACCGACAGGACCAACGTCCTGACTTTC.

V is TRBV30 and J is TRBJ2-7; 8 nucleotides line up with TRBD1. Germline trimming cut 7 bases from V and 3 bases from J; bases unmatched to any gene: 11. Germline lookup yields CDR1 GTSNPN and CDR2 SVGIG (reference sequence). The length of the CDR3 is 14 residues. The CDR3 loop reads CAYAPGQEFYEQYF. CDR3 nucleotide sequence: TGTGCCTATGCACCGGGACAGGAGTTCTACGAGCAGTACTTC.

This chain joins TRBV7-2 and TRBJ2-1; 10 bases are shared with TRBD2. V gave up 8 bases and J gave up 10 bases; unmatched junction bases: 11. Germline values: CDR1 SGHTA, CDR2 FQGNSA. The CDR3 sequence is 14 residues long. CDR3 sequence (DNA): TGTGCCAGCCTAGCGGGGGCCTGGACATCCGAGCAGTTCTTC. Encoded protein: CASLAGAWTSEQFF.